This note documents a single T cell receptor (beta chain) sequence. What it binds is not known. These data originate in a study of shared clonotypes between healthy human individuals. V lost 3 bases, J lost 6 bases, and 11 bases lay in between. CDR3 length: 13 residues. Germline V gene data show CDR1 as SEHNR and CDR2 as FQNEAQ (reference sequence). Study-level points and caveats: Naive subsets generally exceeded memory subsets in estimated richness.

Only Caucasian adults living in Nashville, Tennessee served as donors. Sorted subsets were amplified in replicate PCRs using approximately 200 ng DNA, about 30,000 T cell genomes. The repertoire was sequenced with immunoSEQ multiplex PCR; TCRdb's copy has only in-frame clones and lacks some. The sample consists of some 630,000 clones, roughly 70% of them appearing once. The V gene is TRBV7-9, the J gene TRBJ1-2; tentatively, D is TRBD1 (5 bases). Material: memory CD4+ T cells sorted from blood. Subset here: CD45RA-negative fraction. The receptor comes from a woman aged 25 to 39 in good health. The CDR3, as DNA: TGTGCCAGCAGCTTCGGCCAGGGAGATGGCTACACCTTC. This gives the protein CASSFGQGDGYTF.